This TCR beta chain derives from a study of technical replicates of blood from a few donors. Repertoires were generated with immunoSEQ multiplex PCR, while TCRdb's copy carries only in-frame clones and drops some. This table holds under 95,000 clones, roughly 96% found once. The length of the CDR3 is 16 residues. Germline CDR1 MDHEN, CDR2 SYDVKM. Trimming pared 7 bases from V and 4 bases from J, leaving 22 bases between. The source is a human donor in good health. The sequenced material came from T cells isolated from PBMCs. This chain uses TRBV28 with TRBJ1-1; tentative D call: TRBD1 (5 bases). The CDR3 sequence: CASTLWAGGYSTEAFF. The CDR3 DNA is TGTGCCAGCACCTTATGGGCCGGGGGGTACTCCACTGAAGCTTTCTTT.